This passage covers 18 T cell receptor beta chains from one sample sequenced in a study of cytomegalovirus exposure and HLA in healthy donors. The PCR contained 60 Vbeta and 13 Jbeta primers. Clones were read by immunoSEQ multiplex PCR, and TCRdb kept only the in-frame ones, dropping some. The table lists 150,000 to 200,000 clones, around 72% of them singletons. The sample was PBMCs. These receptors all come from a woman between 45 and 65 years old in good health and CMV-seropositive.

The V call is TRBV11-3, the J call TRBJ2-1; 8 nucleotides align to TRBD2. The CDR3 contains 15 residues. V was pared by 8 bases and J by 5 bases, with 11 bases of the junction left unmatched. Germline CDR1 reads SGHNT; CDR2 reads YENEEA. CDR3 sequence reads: CASRLGRGAHNEQFF. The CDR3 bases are TGTGCCAGCCGCCTAGGGCGGGGGGCTCACAATGAGCAGTTCTTC.

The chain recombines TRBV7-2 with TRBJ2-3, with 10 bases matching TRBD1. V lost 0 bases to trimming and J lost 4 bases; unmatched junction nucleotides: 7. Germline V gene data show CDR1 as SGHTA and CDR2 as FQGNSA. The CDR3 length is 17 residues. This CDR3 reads CASSLARGDRGSDTQYF. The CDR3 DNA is TGTGCCAGCAGCTTAGCGCGAGGGGACAGGGGCTCAGATACGCAGTATTTT.

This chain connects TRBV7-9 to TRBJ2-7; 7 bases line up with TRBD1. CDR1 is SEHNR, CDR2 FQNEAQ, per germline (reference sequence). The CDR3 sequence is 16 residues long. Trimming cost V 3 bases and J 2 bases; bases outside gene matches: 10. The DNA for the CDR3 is TGTGCCAGCAGCTTCGGGAACAGGGGTCTTCCCTACGAGCAGTACTTC. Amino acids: CASSFGNRGLPYEQYF.

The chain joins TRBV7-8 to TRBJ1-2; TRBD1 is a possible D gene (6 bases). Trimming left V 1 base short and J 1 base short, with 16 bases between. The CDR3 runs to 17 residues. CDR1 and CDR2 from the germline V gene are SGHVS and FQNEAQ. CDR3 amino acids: CASSLGGGGRLNYGYTF. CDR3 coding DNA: TGTGCCAGCAGCTTAGGGGGAGGGGGGCGCCTTAACTATGGCTACACCTTC.

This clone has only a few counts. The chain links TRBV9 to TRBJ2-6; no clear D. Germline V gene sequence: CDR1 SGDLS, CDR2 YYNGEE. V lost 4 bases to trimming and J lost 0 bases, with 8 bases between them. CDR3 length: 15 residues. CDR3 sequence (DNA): TGTGCCAGCAGCCTCCGCGCCTCTGGGGCCAACGTCCTGACTTTC. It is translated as CASSLRASGANVLTF.

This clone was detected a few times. The CDR3 DNA follows: TGTGCCAGCAGCCGGGAGGGGCAAAATAATTCACCCCTCCACTTT. Its translation is CASSREGQNNSPLHF. The rearrangement links TRBV6-5 to TRBJ1-6; a possible D gene is TRBD1 (5 bases). The length of the CDR3 is 15 residues. With 6 bases removed from V and 5 bases from J, the gap between germline ends came to 14 bases. Per germline, CDR1 MNHEY and CDR2 SVGAGI.

The chain's CDR3 is CASSLGQGGQPQHF. The DNA for the CDR3 is TGTGCCAGCAGCTTGGGACAGGGTGGTCAGCCCCAGCATTTT. This chain connects TRBV5-6 to TRBJ1-5; 7 bases agree with TRBD1. CDR1 SGHDT and CDR2 YYEEEE come from the germline V gene. The CDR3 extends over 14 amino acids. The junction had 3 bases not matched to a gene; V was cut back by 0 bases and J by 6 bases.

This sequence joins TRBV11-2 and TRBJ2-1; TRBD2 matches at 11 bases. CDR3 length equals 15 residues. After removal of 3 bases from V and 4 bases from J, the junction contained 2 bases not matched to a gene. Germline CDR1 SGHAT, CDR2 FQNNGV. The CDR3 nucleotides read TGTGCCAGCAGCTTTCTAGCGGGGGGATACAATGAGCAGTTCTTC. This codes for CASSFLAGGYNEQFF.

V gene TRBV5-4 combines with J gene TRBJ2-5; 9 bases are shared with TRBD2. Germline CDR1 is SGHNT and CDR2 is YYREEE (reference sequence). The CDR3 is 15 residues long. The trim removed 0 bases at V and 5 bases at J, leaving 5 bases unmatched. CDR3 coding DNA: TGTGCCAGCAGCTTGGAGACTAGCGGTGAGGAGACCCAGTACTTC. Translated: CASSLETSGEETQYF.

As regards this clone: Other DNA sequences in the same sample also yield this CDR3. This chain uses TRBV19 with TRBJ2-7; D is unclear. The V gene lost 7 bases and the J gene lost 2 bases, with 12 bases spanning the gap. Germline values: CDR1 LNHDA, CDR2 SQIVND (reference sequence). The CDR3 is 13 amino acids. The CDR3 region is CASTPRPPYEQYF. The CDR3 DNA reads TGTGCCAGTACCCCTAGGCCTCCCTACGAGCAGTACTTC. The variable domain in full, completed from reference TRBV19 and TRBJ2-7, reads DGGITQSPKYLFRKEGQNVTLSCEQNLNHDAMYWYRQDPGQGLRLIYYSQIVNDFQKGDIAEGYSVSREKKESFPLTVTSAQKNPTAFYLCASTPRPPYEQYFGPGTRLTVT.

CDR3 loop: CASSLEAGPYEQYF. In nucleotides, the CDR3 is TGTGCCAGCAGCTTAGAGGCGGGCCCCTACGAGCAGTACTTC. The rearrangement joins TRBV7-2 to TRBJ2-7; tentatively, D is TRBD2 (5 bases). V was cut by 1 base and J by 2 bases, with 9 bases left in between. Germline CDR1 reads SGHTA; CDR2 reads FQGNSA. This CDR3 spans 14 amino acids.

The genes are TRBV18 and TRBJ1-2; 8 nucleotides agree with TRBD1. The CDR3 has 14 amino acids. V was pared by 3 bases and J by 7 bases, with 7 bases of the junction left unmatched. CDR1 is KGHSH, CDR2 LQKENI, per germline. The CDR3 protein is CASSPAGQGLGYTF. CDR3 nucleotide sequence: TGTGCCAGCTCACCGGCTGGACAGGGTCTTGGCTACACCTTC. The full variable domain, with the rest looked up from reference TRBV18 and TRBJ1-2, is NAGVMQNPRHLVRRRGQEARLRCSPMKGHSHVYWYRQLPEEGLKFMVYLQKENIIDESGMPKERFSAEFPKEGPSILRIQQVVRGDSAAYFCASSPAGQGLGYTFGSGTRLTVV.

The CDR3 sequence: CAWSGQQGKVTEAFF. The CDR3 DNA reads as TGTGCCTGGAGTGGGCAACAGGGGAAGGTAACTGAAGCTTTCTTT. The chain carries TRBV30 and TRBJ1-1; 7 nucleotides line up with TRBD1. CDR3 length: 15 residues. The ends lost 1 base at V and 5 bases at J; junction bases unmatched: 10. Germline V CDR1 and CDR2: GTSNPN, SVGIG (reference sequence).

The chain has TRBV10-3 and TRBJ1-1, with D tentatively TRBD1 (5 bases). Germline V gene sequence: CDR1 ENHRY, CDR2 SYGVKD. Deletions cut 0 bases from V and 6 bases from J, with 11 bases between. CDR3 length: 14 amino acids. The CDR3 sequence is CAISESGGTAEAFF. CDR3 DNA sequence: TGTGCCATCAGTGAGTCGGGGGGTACCGCTGAAGCTTTCTTT.

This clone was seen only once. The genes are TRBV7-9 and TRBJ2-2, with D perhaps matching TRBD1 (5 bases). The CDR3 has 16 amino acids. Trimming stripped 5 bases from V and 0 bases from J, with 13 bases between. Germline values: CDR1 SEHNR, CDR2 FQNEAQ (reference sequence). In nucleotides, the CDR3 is TGTGCCAGCAGCCGTCCTGGGGCAGCGAACACCGGGGAGCTGTTTTTT. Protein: CASSRPGAANTGELFF.

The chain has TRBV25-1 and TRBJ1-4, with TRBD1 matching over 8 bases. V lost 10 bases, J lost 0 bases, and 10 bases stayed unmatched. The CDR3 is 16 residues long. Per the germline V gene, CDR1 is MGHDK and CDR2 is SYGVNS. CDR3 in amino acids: CATARGQAATNEKLFF. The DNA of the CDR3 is TGTGCCACCGCCCGGGGACAGGCCGCAACTAATGAAAAACTGTTTTTT. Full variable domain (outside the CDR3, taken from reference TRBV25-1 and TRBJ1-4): EADIYQTPRYLVIGTGKKITLECSQTMGHDKMYWYQQDPGMELHLIHYSYGVNSTEKGDLSSESTVSRIRTEHFPLTLESARPSHTSQYLCATARGQAATNEKLFFGSGTQLSVL.

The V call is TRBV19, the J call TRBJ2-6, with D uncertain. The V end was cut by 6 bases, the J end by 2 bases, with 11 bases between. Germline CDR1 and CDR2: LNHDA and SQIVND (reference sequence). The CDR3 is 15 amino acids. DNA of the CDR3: TGTGCCAGTAGCCCTAGGTTTACTGGGGCCAACGTCCTGACTTTC. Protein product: CASSPRFTGANVLTF.

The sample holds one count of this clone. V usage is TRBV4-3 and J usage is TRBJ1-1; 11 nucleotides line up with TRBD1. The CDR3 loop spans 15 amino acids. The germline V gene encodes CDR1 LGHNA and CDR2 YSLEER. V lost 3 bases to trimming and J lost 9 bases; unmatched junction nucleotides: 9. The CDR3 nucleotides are TGCGCCAGCAGCCAGGAATATCGGGACAGGGGGAAAGCTTTCTTT. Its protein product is CASSQEYRDRGKAFF.